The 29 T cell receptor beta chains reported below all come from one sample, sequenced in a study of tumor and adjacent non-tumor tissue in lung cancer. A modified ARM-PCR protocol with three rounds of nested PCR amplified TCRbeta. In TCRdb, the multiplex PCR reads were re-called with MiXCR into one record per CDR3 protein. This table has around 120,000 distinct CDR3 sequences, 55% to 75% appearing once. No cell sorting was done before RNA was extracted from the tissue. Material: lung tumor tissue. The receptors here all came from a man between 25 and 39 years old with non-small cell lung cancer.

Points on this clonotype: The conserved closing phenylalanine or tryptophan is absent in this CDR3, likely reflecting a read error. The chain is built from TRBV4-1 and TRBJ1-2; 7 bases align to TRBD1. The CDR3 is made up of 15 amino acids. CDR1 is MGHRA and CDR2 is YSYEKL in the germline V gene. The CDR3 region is CASSPKRGRHYDYTI. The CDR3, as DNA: TGCGCCAGCAGTCCAAAGAGGGGGCGACACTATGACTACACCATC.

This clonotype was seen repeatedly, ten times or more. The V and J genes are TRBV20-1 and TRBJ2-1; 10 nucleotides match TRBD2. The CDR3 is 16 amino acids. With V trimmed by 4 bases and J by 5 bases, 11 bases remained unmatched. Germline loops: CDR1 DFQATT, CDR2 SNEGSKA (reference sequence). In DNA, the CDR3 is TGCAGTGCTAACACGGCCAGCGGGGGGGGGCACAATGAGCAGTTCTTC. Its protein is CSANTASGGGHNEQFF.

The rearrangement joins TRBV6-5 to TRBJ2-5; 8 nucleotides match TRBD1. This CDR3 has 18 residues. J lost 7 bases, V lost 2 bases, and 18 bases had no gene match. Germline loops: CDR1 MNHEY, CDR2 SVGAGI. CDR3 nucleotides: TGTGCCAGCAGTTACCATTCTCGATCAGGGGGCTCCGAGGTGACCCAGTACTTC. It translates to CASSYHSRSGGSEVTQYF.

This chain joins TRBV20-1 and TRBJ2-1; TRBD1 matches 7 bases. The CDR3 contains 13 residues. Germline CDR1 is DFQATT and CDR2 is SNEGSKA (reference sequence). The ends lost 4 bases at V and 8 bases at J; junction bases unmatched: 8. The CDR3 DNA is TGCAGTGCTACGACAGGGTGTGTCGATGAGCAGTTCTTC. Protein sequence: CSATTGCVDEQFF.

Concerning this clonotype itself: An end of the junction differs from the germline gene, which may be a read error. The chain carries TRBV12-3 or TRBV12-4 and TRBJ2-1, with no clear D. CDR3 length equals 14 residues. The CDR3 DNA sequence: TGTGACAGCTTTCACTCCTTCGCGGACAATGAGCAGTTCTTC. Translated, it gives CDSFHSFADNEQFF.

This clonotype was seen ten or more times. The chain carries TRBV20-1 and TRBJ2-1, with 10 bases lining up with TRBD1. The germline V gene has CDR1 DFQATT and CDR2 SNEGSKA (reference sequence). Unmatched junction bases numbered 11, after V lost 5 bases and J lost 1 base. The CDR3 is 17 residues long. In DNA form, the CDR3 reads TGCAGTGCTGCCGGGACAGGGGCTTACTATTCCTACAATGAGCAGTTCTTC. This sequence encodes CSAAGTGAYYSYNEQFF.

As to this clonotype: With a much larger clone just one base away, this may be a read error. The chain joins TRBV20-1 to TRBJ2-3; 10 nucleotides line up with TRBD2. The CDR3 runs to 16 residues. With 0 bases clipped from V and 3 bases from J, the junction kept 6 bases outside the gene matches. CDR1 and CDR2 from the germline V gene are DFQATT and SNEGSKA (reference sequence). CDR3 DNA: TGCAGTGCTAGAGAGGCTAGCGGGAGAGCTACAGATACGCAGTATTTT. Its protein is CSAREASGRATDTQYF.

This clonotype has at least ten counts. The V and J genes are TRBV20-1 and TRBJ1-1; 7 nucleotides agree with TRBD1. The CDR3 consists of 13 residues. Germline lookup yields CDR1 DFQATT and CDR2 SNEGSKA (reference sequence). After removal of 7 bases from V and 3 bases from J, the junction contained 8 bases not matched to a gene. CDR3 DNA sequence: TGCAGTGTATGGGTCAGGGGGGACACTGAAGCTTTCTTT. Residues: CSVWVRGDTEAFF.

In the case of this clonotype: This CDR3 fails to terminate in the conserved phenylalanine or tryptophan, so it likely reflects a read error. CDR3 nucleotide sequence: TGTGCCAGCAGTTTAGGGATTGCATACACCTCC. Encoded protein: CASSLGIAYTS. The V call is TRBV12-3 or TRBV12-4, the J call TRBJ1-2; D call uncertain. The CDR3 is made up of 11 amino acids. Trimming took off 1 base at V and 11 bases at J, with 8 bases between the two ends.

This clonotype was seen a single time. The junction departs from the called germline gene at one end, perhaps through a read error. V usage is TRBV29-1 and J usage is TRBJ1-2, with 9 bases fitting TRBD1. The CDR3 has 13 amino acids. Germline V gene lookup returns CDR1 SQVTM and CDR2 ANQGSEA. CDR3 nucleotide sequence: TGCAGCGTTCTGGCCTGGGACAGGGATGGCGACACCTTC. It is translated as CSVLAWDRDGDTF.

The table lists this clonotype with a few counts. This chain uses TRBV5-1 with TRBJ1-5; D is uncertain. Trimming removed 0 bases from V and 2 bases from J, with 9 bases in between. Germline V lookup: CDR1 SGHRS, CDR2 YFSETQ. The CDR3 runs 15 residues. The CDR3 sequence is CASSLGGNGNQPQHF. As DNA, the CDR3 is TGCGCCAGCAGCTTGGGAGGGAATGGCAATCAGCCCCAGCATTTT.

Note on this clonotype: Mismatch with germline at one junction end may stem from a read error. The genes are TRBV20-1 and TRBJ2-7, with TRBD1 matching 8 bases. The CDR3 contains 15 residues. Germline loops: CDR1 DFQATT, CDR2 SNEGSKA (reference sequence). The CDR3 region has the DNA TGCAGTGTTAGAGGCACAGGGGGTTTTTTTTACGAGCAGTACTTC. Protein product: CSVRGTGGFFYEQYF.

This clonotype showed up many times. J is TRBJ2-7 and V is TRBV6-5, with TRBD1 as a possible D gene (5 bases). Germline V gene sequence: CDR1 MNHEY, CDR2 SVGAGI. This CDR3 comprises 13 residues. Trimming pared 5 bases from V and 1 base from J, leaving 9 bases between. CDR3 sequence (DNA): TGTGCCAGCAGTCCTAGGGGATCCTACGAGCAGTACTTC. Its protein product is CASSPRGSYEQYF.

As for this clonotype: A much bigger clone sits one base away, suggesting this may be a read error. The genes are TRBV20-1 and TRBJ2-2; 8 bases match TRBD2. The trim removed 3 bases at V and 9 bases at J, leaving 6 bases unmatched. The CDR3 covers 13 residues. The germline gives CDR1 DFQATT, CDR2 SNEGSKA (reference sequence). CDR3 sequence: CSARPGGTWELFF. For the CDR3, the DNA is TGCAGTGCTAGGCCGGGGGGGACCTGGGAGCTGTTTTTT.

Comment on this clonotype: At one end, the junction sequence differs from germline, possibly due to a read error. As DNA, the CDR3 is TGCAGTGTGCATCAAGAGACCCGGTACTTC. Its protein product is CSVHQETRYF. J is TRBJ2-5 and V is TRBV20-1; no reliable D call. This CDR3 contains 10 residues. CDR1 is DFQATT and CDR2 is SNEGSKA in the germline V gene (reference sequence).

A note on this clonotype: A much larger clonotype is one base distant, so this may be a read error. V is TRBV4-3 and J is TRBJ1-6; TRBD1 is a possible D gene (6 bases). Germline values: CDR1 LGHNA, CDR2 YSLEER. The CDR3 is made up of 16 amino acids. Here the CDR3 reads CVSSQGGGQQNSPLHF. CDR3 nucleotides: TGCGTCAGCAGCCAAGGAGGAGGACAGCAGAATTCACCCCTCCACTTT.

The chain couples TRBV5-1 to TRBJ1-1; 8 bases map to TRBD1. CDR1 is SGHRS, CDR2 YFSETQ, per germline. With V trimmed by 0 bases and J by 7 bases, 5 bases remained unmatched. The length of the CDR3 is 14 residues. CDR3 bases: TGCGCCAGCAGCTTGGCCGGGACAGGAGATGAAGCTTTCTTT. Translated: CASSLAGTGDEAFF.

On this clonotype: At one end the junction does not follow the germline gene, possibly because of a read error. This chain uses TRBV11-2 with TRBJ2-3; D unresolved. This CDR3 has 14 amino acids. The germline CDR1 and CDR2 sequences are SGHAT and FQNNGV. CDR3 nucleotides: TGTACCAGCAGCTTCGGCCAGAACTCTGATACGCAGTATTTT. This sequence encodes CTSSFGQNSDTQYF.

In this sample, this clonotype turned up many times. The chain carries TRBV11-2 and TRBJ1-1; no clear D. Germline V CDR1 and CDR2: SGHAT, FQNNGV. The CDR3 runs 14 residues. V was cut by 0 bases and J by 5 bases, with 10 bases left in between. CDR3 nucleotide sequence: TGTGCCAGCAGCTTAGAATCAGGAGAAACTGAAGCTTTCTTT. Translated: CASSLESGETEAFF.

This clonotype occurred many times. The CDR3 here is CSALGGRAEAFF. CDR3 nucleotide sequence: TGCAGCGCCTTGGGGGGGAGGGCTGAAGCTTTCTTT. The chain uses TRBV20-1 and TRBJ1-1, with a possible D match to TRBD1 (5 bases). The germline V gene encodes CDR1 DFQATT and CDR2 SNEGSKA (reference sequence). The CDR3 covers 12 residues.

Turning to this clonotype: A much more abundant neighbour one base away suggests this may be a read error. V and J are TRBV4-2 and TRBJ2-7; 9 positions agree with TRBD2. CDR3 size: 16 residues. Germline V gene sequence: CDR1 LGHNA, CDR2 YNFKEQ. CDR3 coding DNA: TGTGCCAGCAGCCCATTAGCGGGAGACCGCTCCTACGAGCACTACTTC. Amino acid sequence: CASSPLAGDRSYEHYF.

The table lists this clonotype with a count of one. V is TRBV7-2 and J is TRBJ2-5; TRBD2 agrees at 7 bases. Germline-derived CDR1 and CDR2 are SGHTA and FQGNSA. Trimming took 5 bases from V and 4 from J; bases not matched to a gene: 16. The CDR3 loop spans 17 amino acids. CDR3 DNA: TGTGCCAGCAGCCCCCAGGACGGCGGGAGTATTGGAGAGACCCAGTACTTC. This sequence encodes CASSPQDGGSIGETQYF.

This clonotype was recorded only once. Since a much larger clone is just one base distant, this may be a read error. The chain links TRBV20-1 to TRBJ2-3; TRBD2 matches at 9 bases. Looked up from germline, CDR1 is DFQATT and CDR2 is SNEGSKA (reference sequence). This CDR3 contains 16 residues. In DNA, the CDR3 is TGCAGTGCTAGAGACGTGCCTAGCGGGGATGCAGATACGAAGTATTTT. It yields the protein CSARDVPSGDADTKYF.

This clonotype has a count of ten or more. CDR3 in DNA: TGTGCCAGCAGGAGCACTTCCTACGAGCAGTACTTC. It codes for CASRSTSYEQYF. This chain uses TRBV6-5 with TRBJ2-7; D ambiguous. There are 12 residues in the CDR3. Germline V gene data show CDR1 as MNHEY and CDR2 as SVGAGI. V was shortened by 6 bases and J by 1 base, with 7 bases between the two germline ends.

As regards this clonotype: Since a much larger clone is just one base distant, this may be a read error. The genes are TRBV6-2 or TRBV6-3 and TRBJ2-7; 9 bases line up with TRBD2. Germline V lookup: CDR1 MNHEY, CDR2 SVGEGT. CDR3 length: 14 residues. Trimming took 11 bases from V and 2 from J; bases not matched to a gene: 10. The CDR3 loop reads CACMEAGGTYEQYF. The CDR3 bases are TGTGCCTGCATGGAAGCGGGAGGAACCTACGAGCAGTACTTC.

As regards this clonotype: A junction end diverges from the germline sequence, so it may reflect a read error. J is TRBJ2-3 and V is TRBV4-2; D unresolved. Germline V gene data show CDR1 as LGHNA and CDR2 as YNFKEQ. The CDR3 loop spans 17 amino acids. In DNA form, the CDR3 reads TGTGCCAGCAACCCCTCATCGCTCCTACCGGGCACGGATACGCAGTATTTT. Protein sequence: CASNPSSLLPGTDTQYF.

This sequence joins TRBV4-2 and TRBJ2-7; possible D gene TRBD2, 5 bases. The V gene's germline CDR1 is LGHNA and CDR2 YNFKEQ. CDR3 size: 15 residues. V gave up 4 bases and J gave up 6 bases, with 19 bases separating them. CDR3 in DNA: TGTGCCAGCAGCCTGGCGGCTATTAGAGGGCCCGAGCAGTACTTC. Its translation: CASSLAAIRGPEQYF.

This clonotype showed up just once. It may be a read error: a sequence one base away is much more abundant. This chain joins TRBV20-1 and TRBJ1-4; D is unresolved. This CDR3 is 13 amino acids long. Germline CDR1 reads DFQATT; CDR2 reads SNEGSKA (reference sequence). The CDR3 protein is CSAREPENEKLSF. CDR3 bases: TGCAGTGCTAGAGAACCGGAAAATGAAAAACTGTCTTTT.

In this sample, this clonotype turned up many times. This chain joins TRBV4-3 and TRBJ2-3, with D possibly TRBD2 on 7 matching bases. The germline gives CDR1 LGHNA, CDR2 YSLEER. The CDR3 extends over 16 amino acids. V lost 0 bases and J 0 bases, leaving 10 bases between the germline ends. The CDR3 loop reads CASSQEGGASTDTQYF. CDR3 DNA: TGCGCCAGCAGCCAAGAAGGGGGGGCCAGCACAGATACGCAGTATTTT.